This entry concerns a single T cell receptor beta chain. The sample is drawn from a study of blood T cell repertoires in COVID-19. Study-wide background: Samples taken during acute and convalescent COVID-19 were collected in the United States, Italy and Spain. T cells, B-cell-depleted T cells, or PBMCs provided the cDNA or gDNA that served as material.

The ends were cut back, 5 bases at V and 3 bases at J, with 11 bases in the middle. CDR3 size: 14 residues. Germline CDR1 SGHNT, CDR2 YENEEA. Data came from immunoSEQ multiplex PCR; TCRdb stores just in-frame clones and leaves some out. The sample has around 190,000 clones; roughly four fifths are singletons. Cohorts were based on clinical histories the participants reported. Cohort 3 donors counted as recovered after two negative PCRs, clearance, or resolved symptoms. The sample taken for sequencing was PBMCs or T cells enriched from blood (not recorded which). The chain links TRBV11-3 to TRBJ2-1; possibly TRBD2 for D (6 bases). The sequence came from a man aged 40-49 years who had recovered from COVID-19. The CDR3, as DNA: TGTGCCAGCAGCGAACGGGGACTCTACAATGAGCAGTTCTTC. Translating gives CASSERGLYNEQFF.